Each of the 16 T cell receptor beta chains below was sequenced from the same sample in a study of shared clonotypes between healthy human individuals. Profiling relied on immunoSEQ multiplex PCR, and the TCRdb table lists in-frame clones only, not all of them. This table holds fewer than 1.8 million clones, approximately 98.5% found once. Sequencing input: naive CD4+ T cells sorted from blood. As for subset: CD45RA+ positively selected. The receptor source for this set is a man between 25 and 39 years old in good health.

The J gene is TRBJ2-3, the V gene TRBV28; possibly TRBD2 for D (5 bases). Germline CDR1 reads MDHEN; CDR2 reads SYDVKM. Trimming removed 5 bases at V and 5 bases at J, with 17 bases between. This CDR3 is 15 amino acids long. CDR3 in DNA: TGTGCCAGCAGTGAGGACTGGCAATGGGGAGATACGCAGTATTTT. Amino acids: CASSEDWQWGDTQYF.

The chain employs TRBV5-5 and TRBJ2-6; no clear D. The length of the CDR3 is 17 residues. Trimming left V 6 bases short and J 0 bases short, with 16 bases between. The germline CDR1 and CDR2 sequences are SGHKS and YYEKEE (reference sequence). The CDR3 coding sequence is TGTGCCAGCACTGTGACGACCTCTTCCTCTGGGGCCAACGTCCTGACTTTC. Its protein is CASTVTTSSSGANVLTF.

The CDR3 here is CASSFRQGSNNEQFF. The CDR3 DNA sequence: TGTGCCAGCAGTTTCCGACAGGGGTCAAACAATGAGCAGTTCTTC. The chain has TRBV27 and TRBJ2-1; 8 bases are shared with TRBD1. CDR1 is MNHEY and CDR2 is SMNVEV in the germline V gene (reference sequence). The CDR3 sequence is 15 residues long. The V gene end was trimmed by 3 bases and the J gene end by 5 bases; junction bases not matched to a gene: 6.

The V call is TRBV7-9, the J call TRBJ2-7; D is possibly TRBD2 (5 bases). Germline V lookup: CDR1 SEHNR, CDR2 FQNEAQ (reference sequence). Trimming stripped 5 bases from V and 2 bases from J, with 10 bases between. There are 13 residues in the CDR3. The CDR3 DNA sequence: TGTGCCAGCAGCAAATCGGGGACCTACGAGCAGTACTTC. Translation: CASSKSGTYEQYF.

This chain joins TRBV7-3 and TRBJ2-7; 7 bases map to TRBD2. Germline V gives CDR1 SGHTA, CDR2 FQGTGA. V shed 5 bases, J shed 0 bases, and the junction held 7 bases outside the gene matches. This CDR3 contains 15 residues. CDR3 nucleotides: TGTGCCAGCAGCATAGCCGGGACTAACTCCTACGAGCAGTACTTC. Translated: CASSIAGTNSYEQYF.

This clone was seen a single time. The genes are TRBV14 and TRBJ2-2; 7 bases match TRBD2. Unmatched junction bases numbered 2, after V lost 4 bases and J lost 6 bases. The CDR3 extends over 13 amino acids. Looked up from germline, CDR1 is SGHDN and CDR2 is FVKESK. In nucleotides, the CDR3 is TGTGCCAGCAGCCTCCGGGGGGCCGGGGAGCTGTTTTTT. Protein sequence: CASSLRGAGELFF.

The V call is TRBV6-5, the J call TRBJ2-2; D might be TRBD1 or TRBD2, each matching 5 bases. This CDR3 spans 15 amino acids. Germline lookup yields CDR1 MNHEY and CDR2 SVGAGI. V was clipped by 6 bases and J by 3 bases, with 14 bases between them. In nucleotides, the CDR3 is TGTGCCAGCAGAACCCCTTTGGGGGACACCGGGGAGCTGTTTTTT. As protein: CASRTPLGDTGELFF.

This clone was seen a single time. The chain employs TRBV21-1 and TRBJ2-1; the tabulated D call, TRBD2, remains unverified against the DNA. TRBV21-1 is a pseudogene locus. The CDR3 is made up of 14 amino acids. CDR3 sequence (DNA): TGTGCCAGCATCCAAGCCGGCGGGAGCCATGAGCAGTTCTTC. This translates into CASIQAGGSHEQFF.

The chain employs TRBV19 and TRBJ2-5; TRBD2 matches at 9 bases. This CDR3 has 17 residues. Germline values: CDR1 LNHDA, CDR2 SQIVND (reference sequence). The V segment lost 5 bases and the J segment 5 bases; nucleotides outside the gene matches: 15. The CDR3 DNA is TGTGCCAGTAGTCCGATAGTCGGGGGACTAGCAATTGAGACCCAGTACTTC. This translates into CASSPIVGGLAIETQYF.

The chain has TRBV5-1 and TRBJ2-1; D remains ambiguous. Trimming shortened V by 0 bases and J by 4 bases, and 11 bases separated the two germline ends. CDR3 length: 15 amino acids. Per germline, CDR1 SGHRS and CDR2 YFSETQ. The CDR3 is CASSLADSPYNEQFF. CDR3 in DNA: TGCGCCAGCAGCTTGGCCGACTCACCTTACAATGAGCAGTTCTTC.

The V gene is TRBV18, the J gene TRBJ1-1, with 10 bases lining up with TRBD1. Germline CDR1 reads KGHSH; CDR2 reads LQKENI. The length of the CDR3 is 16 residues. V shed 6 bases and J 4 bases; nucleotides not matched to a gene: 11. The CDR3 DNA is TGTGCCAGCTCCTCCAGCCCGGGACAGGGGACCACTGAAGCTTTCTTT. It is translated as CASSSSPGQGTTEAFF. The full variable domain, rest sourced from reference TRBV18 and TRBJ1-1, is NAGVMQNPRHLVRRRGQEARLRCSPMKGHSHVYWYRQLPEEGLKFMVYLQKENIIDESGMPKERFSAEFPKEGPSILRIQQVVRGDSAAYFCASSSSPGQGTTEAFFGQGTRLTVV.

This clone came up once. CDR3 bases: TGTGCCAGCAGTTTGATACCGGGACAGGGGGCTGAAGCTTTCTTT. This encodes CASSLIPGQGAEAFF. This chain connects TRBV28 to TRBJ1-1, with TRBD1 matching over 11 bases. CDR3 length equals 15 residues. The J segment lost 6 bases and the V segment lost 3 bases, leaving 6 bases of the junction unmatched. Germline values: CDR1 MDHEN, CDR2 SYDVKM.

This clone was counted a single time. J is TRBJ2-3 and V is TRBV6-1; D might be TRBD2 (6 bases). V lost 10 bases, J lost 2 bases, and 16 bases lay in between. CDR3 length equals 14 residues. In germline, CDR1 is MNHNS, CDR2 SASEGT. Here the CDR3 reads CATGGVTDTDTQYF. The DNA for the CDR3 is TGTGCCACCGGCGGGGTGACGGACACAGATACGCAGTATTTT.

The chain joins TRBV7-9 to TRBJ2-1; D call uncertain. CDR3 length equals 14 residues. Trimming cost V 3 bases and J 0 bases, with 6 bases left between them. Germline V gene sequence: CDR1 SEHNR, CDR2 FQNEAQ (reference sequence). This CDR3 reads CASSLLGSYNEQFF. CDR3 in DNA: TGTGCCAGCAGCTTGTTAGGCTCCTACAATGAGCAGTTCTTC.

V usage is TRBV5-5 and J usage is TRBJ2-4, with D perhaps TRBD2 (6 bases). This CDR3 comprises 16 residues. Trimming removed 0 bases at V and 1 base at J, with 11 bases between. Per germline, CDR1 SGHKS and CDR2 YYEKEE (reference sequence). CDR3 nucleotides: TGTGCCAGCAGCTTGGAGGAGGGTCGGGCCAAAAACATTCAGTACTTC. This gives the protein CASSLEEGRAKNIQYF. The variable domain in full, with the rest retrieved from reference TRBV5-5 and TRBJ2-4, is DAGVTQSPTHLIKTRGQQVTLRCSPISGHKSVSWYQQVLGQGPQFIFQYYEKEERGRGNFPDRFSARQFPNYSSELNVNALLLGDSALYLCASSLEEGRAKNIQYFGAGTRLSVL.

The gene calls are TRBV19 and TRBJ1-1; possibly TRBD1 for D (5 bases). Germline V gene data show CDR1 as LNHDA and CDR2 as SQIVND (reference sequence). The CDR3 spans 13 residues. V lost 7 bases to trimming and J lost 5 bases, with 14 bases between them. The CDR3 nucleotides read TGTGCCAGTACCGCCAGGGAAAGTACTGAAGCTTTCTTT. Its translation is CASTARESTEAFF.